This TCR beta chain is drawn from a study of OX40 agonist ivuxolimab in advanced cancers. Regarding this clone: Its antigen is unidentified.

The study's findings and limits: Clonal expansion from baseline to week 6 occurred in both CD4+ and CD8+ T cells.

The CDR3 totals 15 residues. The germline V gene encodes CDR1 MNHEY and CDR2 SVGAGI. Unmatched junction bases numbered 8, after V lost 5 bases and J lost 6 bases. Libraries were prepared by immunoSEQ multiplex PCR; TCRdb keeps only in-frame clonotypes and omits some of them. The table has 60,000 or so clones, roughly 87% seen once; the top ten hold under 0.8%. This specimen consisted of CD4+ or CD8+ T cells sorted from blood, obtained in a trial of the OX40 agonist ivuxolimab. The TCR sequence derives from an adult with an advanced solid tumor such as melanoma, head and neck, liver or kidney cancer. The chain has TRBV6-5 and TRBJ2-1; TRBD2 agrees at 9 bases. CDR3 in DNA: TGTGCCAGCAGTCTAGCGGGATTACCCCGCAATGAGCAGTTCTTC. It translates to CASSLAGLPRNEQFF.